One sample yielded the 15 T cell receptor beta chains listed below, sequenced in a study of cytomegalovirus exposure and HLA in healthy donors. A multiplex PCR was run with 60 Vbeta primers and 13 Jbeta primers. Measured with immunoSEQ multiplex PCR; TCRdb has only the in-frame clones, and not every one. Found here are around 71,000 clones, about two thirds of them singletons; the top ten hold approximately 5.4%. The sequencing sample was made of PBMCs. These receptors were collected from a man aged 25-45 years in good health and CMV-seropositive.

This rearrangement joins TRBV6-5 to TRBJ1-5, with D perhaps matching TRBD1 (6 bases). CDR3 size: 15 residues. Trimming left V 6 bases short and J 1 base short, with 13 bases between. Per germline, CDR1 MNHEY and CDR2 SVGAGI. The CDR3 here is CASSPRQESNQPQHF. The CDR3, as DNA: TGTGCCAGCAGCCCCCGACAGGAGAGCAATCAGCCCCAGCATTTT.

The chain uses TRBV2 and TRBJ2-7, with D unresolved. This CDR3 spans 13 amino acids. The germline V gene encodes CDR1 SNHLY and CDR2 FYNNEI. Trimming stripped 4 bases from V and 3 bases from J, with 10 bases between. The CDR3 DNA is TGTGCCAGCAGTGCGGCAGGTAGCTACGAGCAGTACTTC. It translates to CASSAAGSYEQYF.

The chain combines TRBV4-1 with TRBJ2-2; 9 bases agree with TRBD2. There are 16 residues in the CDR3. Per germline, CDR1 MGHRA and CDR2 YSYEKL. The J segment lost 9 bases and the V segment lost 1 base, leaving 9 bases of the junction unmatched. As DNA, the CDR3 is TGCGCCAGCAGCCAAGGCGGTAGTAGCGGGAGAAGGGAGCTGTTTTTT. This gives the protein CASSQGGSSGRRELFF.

The chain carries TRBV30 and TRBJ1-1; the D gene is possibly TRBD1 (5 bases). The CDR3 has 19 residues. The ends were cut back, 2 bases at V and 2 bases at J, with 27 bases in the middle. The germline V gene has CDR1 GTSNPN and CDR2 SVGIG (reference sequence). The CDR3 loop reads CAWSPHRTFLTGGNTEAFF. The CDR3 DNA reads TGTGCCTGGAGTCCTCATAGGACTTTCCTTACGGGGGGTAACACTGAAGCTTTCTTT.

This clone occurred a few times. The chain carries TRBV7-2 and TRBJ2-2; D possibly corresponds to TRBD2 (5 bases). Germline loops: CDR1 SGHTA, CDR2 FQGNSA. V lost 5 bases, J lost 4 bases, and 14 bases lay in between. This CDR3 has 15 amino acids. The DNA for the CDR3 is TGTGCCAGCAGCCCGGACTCCATGACCACCGGGGAGCTGTTTTTT. Amino acid sequence: CASSPDSMTTGELFF. Variable domain in full (rest from reference TRBV7-2 and TRBJ2-2): GAGVSQSPSNKVTEKGKDVELRCDPISGHTALYWYRQSLGQGLEFLIYFQGNSAPDKSGLPSDRFSAERTGGSVSTLTIQRTQQEDSAVYLCASSPDSMTTGELFFGEGSRLTVL.

This clone was observed a few times. The chain employs TRBV28 and TRBJ1-5, with a possible D match to TRBD1 (6 bases). The CDR3 runs 19 residues. Germline CDR1 is MDHEN and CDR2 is SYDVKM. V was shortened by 3 bases and J by 0 bases, with 21 bases between the two germline ends. The CDR3 bases are TGTGCCAGCAGTTTGACAGGTCTTGGGGGAGATTTTAGCAATCAGCCCCAGCATTTT. Translating gives CASSLTGLGGDFSNQPQHF.

This chain links TRBV11-2 with TRBJ2-5; TRBD2 is a possible D gene (6 bases). The J call may be wrong; the DNA end is better matched by TRBJ2-7. The V gene's germline CDR1 is SGHAT and CDR2 FQNNGV. There are 15 residues in the CDR3. The CDR3 reads CASSLVVGSSYEQYF. The CDR3 nucleotides read TGTGCCAGCAGCTTAGTGGTCGGGAGCTCCTACGAGCAGTACTTC.

CDR3 sequence (DNA): TGCGCCAGCACCAGGACTAGGGGTAATGAGCAGTTCTTC. It codes for CASTRTRGNEQFF. The chain uses TRBV5-1 and TRBJ2-1; 7 nucleotides align to TRBD2. CDR1 is SGHRS, CDR2 YFSETQ, per germline. The CDR3 runs 13 residues. Losses at the gene ends were 6 bases for V and 7 bases for J; bases not matched to a gene: 7.

The chain employs TRBV7-9 and TRBJ1-4, with TRBD1 identical over 8 bases. The germline gives CDR1 SEHNR, CDR2 FQNEAQ (reference sequence). V was clipped by 3 bases and J by 8 bases; unmatched bases: 5. The CDR3 is 14 residues long. CDR3 sequence (DNA): TGTGCCAGCAGCTTTTATCGGGACAGGGAAAAACTGTTTTTT. Amino acids: CASSFYRDREKLFF.

The chain couples TRBV19 to TRBJ1-3; 7 positions match TRBD1. The CDR3 totals 12 residues. Germline assignment: CDR1 LNHDA and CDR2 SQIVND (reference sequence). The V gene end was trimmed by 6 bases and the J gene end by 7 bases; junction bases not matched to a gene: 3. CDR3 DNA sequence: TGTGCCAGTAGGACAGGGAAGAACACCATATATTTT. Translated, it gives CASRTGKNTIYF. The full variable domain, in which reference TRBV19 and TRBJ1-3 provide the parts outside the CDR3, is DGGITQSPKYLFRKEGQNVTLSCEQNLNHDAMYWYRQDPGQGLRLIYYSQIVNDFQKGDIAEGYSVSREKKESFPLTVTSAQKNPTAFYLCASRTGKNTIYFGEGSWLTVV.

The V and J genes are TRBV28 and TRBJ1-5, with D possibly TRBD1 on 6 matching bases. The V end lost 3 bases, the J end lost 4 bases, and 25 bases lay between the germline ends. The length of the CDR3 is 19 residues. Germline-derived CDR1 and CDR2 are MDHEN and SYDVKM. Here the CDR3 reads CASSFNLIGGDIRNQPQHF. Written as DNA, the CDR3 is TGTGCCAGCAGTTTTAACCTGATAGGGGGGGACATTCGTAATCAGCCCCAGCATTTT.

This clone was counted only a few times. The chain recombines TRBV27 with TRBJ2-3, with TRBD2 matching over 7 bases. Trimming took 2 bases from V and 3 from J; bases not matched to a gene: 2. This CDR3 region has 14 residues. Germline CDR1 is MNHEY and CDR2 is SMNVEV (reference sequence). The CDR3 nucleotides read TGTGCCAGCAGTTTACTGGGGGGGACAGATACGCAGTATTTT. As protein: CASSLLGGTDTQYF.

CDR3 bases: TGTGCCAGCAGCTTGGAGCCCCATACCTACGAGCAGTACTTC. Protein sequence: CASSLEPHTYEQYF. The V call is TRBV5-4, the J call TRBJ2-7, with no clear D. Deletions cut 0 bases from V and 2 bases from J, with 9 bases between. The CDR3 totals 14 residues. The V gene's germline CDR1 is SGHNT and CDR2 YYREEE (reference sequence).

This chain connects TRBV28 to TRBJ2-7; TRBD1 is a possible D gene (9 bases). This CDR3 comprises 16 residues. CDR1 and CDR2 from the germline V gene are MDHEN and SYDVKM. Deletions cut 8 bases from V and 2 bases from J, with 22 bases between. CDR3 region: CASRGTRTGDPYEQYF. The DNA for the CDR3 is TGTGCCAGCCGAGGGACTAGGACAGGGGATCCCTACGAGCAGTACTTC.

This chain links TRBV11-2 with TRBJ2-1, with 7 bases lining up with TRBD2. The junction had 7 bases not matched to a gene; V was cut back by 6 bases and J by 2 bases. Germline CDR1 SGHAT, CDR2 FQNNGV. The CDR3 sequence is 15 residues long. The CDR3 sequence: CASRQPGLAYNEQFF. CDR3 DNA: TGTGCCAGCAGGCAACCTGGACTAGCCTACAATGAGCAGTTCTTC.